This TCR beta chain was sequenced during a study of blood T cell repertoires in COVID-19. The table came from immunoSEQ multiplex PCR; TCRdb's copy has only in-frame clones and leaves some out. Counted here are 260,000 or so clones, 85% occurring once; the ten biggest clones make up roughly 2.7%. The germline CDR1 and CDR2 sequences are MDHEN and SYDVKM. V gave up 8 bases and J gave up 0 bases, with 13 bases separating them. This CDR3 is 14 amino acids long. Participants, about 18 to 90 years old, spanned around 26 US areas. This sequence originates from a woman aged 50 to 60 who had recovered from COVID-19. The chain recombines TRBV28 with TRBJ1-1; no firm D call. Sequencing was done on a sample of PBMCs or T cells enriched from blood (not recorded which). CDR3 residues: CASGITNLNTEAFF. Here the CDR3 DNA reads TGTGCCAGCGGTATCACTAACTTGAACACTGAAGCTTTCTTT.